This passage covers 32 T cell receptor beta chains from one sample sequenced in a study of blood T cell repertoires in COVID-19. The assay was immunoSEQ multiplex PCR, and TCRdb's table has in-frame clones only and misses some. The top ten clones hold about 5% of a sample with 150,000 to 200,000 clones, 90% to 95% of them seen once. Sequenced material: peripheral blood. These receptor sequences come from a woman between 50 and 59 years old with acute or convalescent COVID-19.

This chain joins TRBV4-1 and TRBJ1-1; no reliable D call. V was clipped by 4 bases and J by 4 bases, with 10 bases between them. The CDR3 runs 13 residues. Germline V gene lookup returns CDR1 MGHRA and CDR2 YSYEKL. CDR3 DNA: TGCGCCAGCAGCCCAGTTTTTGGCACTGAAGCTTTCTTT. This sequence encodes CASSPVFGTEAFF.

The V call is TRBV7-2, the J call TRBJ2-5, with 7 nucleotides matching TRBD1. Germline trimming cut 5 bases from V and 5 bases from J; bases unmatched to any gene: 11. This CDR3 comprises 15 residues. The germline CDR1 and CDR2 sequences are SGHTA and FQGNSA. Here the CDR3 DNA reads TGTGCCAGCAGCCCTCAGACAGGGCAGGGGGAGACCCAGTACTTC. It yields the protein CASSPQTGQGETQYF.

V and J are TRBV28 and TRBJ1-5, with D perhaps TRBD1 (5 bases). The CDR3 is made up of 14 amino acids. Trimming took off 7 bases at V and 3 bases at J, with 13 bases between the two ends. From germline, CDR1 is MDHEN and CDR2 SYDVKM. The CDR3 region has the DNA TGTGCCAGCAAAACAGGCACCTACAATCAGCCCCAGCATTTT. It yields the protein CASKTGTYNQPQHF. Filled out from reference TRBV28 and TRBJ1-5, the complete variable domain reads DVKVTQSSRYLVKRTGEKVFLECVQDMDHENMFWYRQDPGLGLRLIYFSYDVKMKEKGDIPEGYSVSREKKERFSLILESASTNQTSMYLCASKTGTYNQPQHFGDGTRLSIL.

The J gene is TRBJ2-5, the V gene TRBV19; the match to TRBD1 covers 9 bases. This CDR3 is built from 13 residues. Trimming removed 8 bases from V and 5 bases from J; junction bases left unmatched: 6. The V gene's germline CDR1 is LNHDA and CDR2 SQIVND (reference sequence). The CDR3 loop reads CASGQGRIETQYF. The CDR3 DNA is TGTGCCAGTGGACAGGGGCGTATTGAGACCCAGTACTTC.

This chain links TRBV24-1 with TRBJ1-6, with D possibly being TRBD1 (5 bases). This CDR3 comprises 15 residues. Per the germline V gene, CDR1 is KGHDR and CDR2 is SFDVKD. Trimming shortened V by 5 bases and J by 8 bases, and 15 bases separated the two germline ends. The CDR3 is CATSGRGPRDSPLHF. The CDR3 DNA sequence: TGTGCCACCAGTGGTAGGGGCCCAAGGGATTCACCCCTCCACTTT.

The chain has TRBV10-2 and TRBJ1-1; D is perhaps TRBD1 (6 bases). V was trimmed by 2 bases and J by 7 bases, leaving 11 bases between them. Germline-derived CDR1 and CDR2 are WSHSY and SAAADI. CDR3 length: 13 amino acids. CDR3: CASSEGSTGEAFF. DNA of the CDR3: TGCGCCAGCAGTGAGGGGTCGACAGGTGAAGCTTTCTTT.

As DNA, the CDR3 is TGTGCCAGTAGTATAGAGGAGGGGCCCTACGAGCAGTACTTC. It codes for CASSIEEGPYEQYF. This chain links TRBV19 with TRBJ2-7; TRBD2 is a possible D gene (6 bases). Germline V CDR1 and CDR2: LNHDA, SQIVND (reference sequence). The V end lost 0 bases, the J end lost 2 bases, and 8 bases lay between the germline ends. CDR3 size: 14 residues.

The rearrangement joins TRBV7-3 to TRBJ2-2; D is undetermined. The CDR3 runs 14 residues. Germline V CDR1 and CDR2: SGHTA, FQGTGA. Between the trimmed V and J ends, which lost 4 bases and 6 bases, there was a span of 12 bases. The CDR3: CASSSLYTAGELFF. The DNA of the CDR3 is TGTGCCAGCAGCTCGCTCTATACCGCCGGGGAGCTGTTTTTT.

The chain recombines TRBV3-1 (or the pseudogene TRBV3-2) with TRBJ1-5; 7 positions match TRBD1. Per the germline V gene, CDR1 is LGHDT and CDR2 is YNNKEL (reference sequence). The junction had 14 bases not matched to a gene; V was cut back by 6 bases and J by 3 bases. This CDR3 has 17 residues. The chain's CDR3 is CASRSWGTERPNQPQHF. Written as DNA, the CDR3 is TGTGCCAGCAGATCATGGGGGACAGAACGACCCAATCAGCCCCAGCATTTT.

The J gene is TRBJ1-2, the V gene TRBV7-9; a weak D match, TRBD1 (5 bases). CDR1 is SEHNR, CDR2 FQNEAQ, per germline (reference sequence). The germline V and J ends were trimmed by 7 bases and 4 bases, with 10 bases remaining between them. The CDR3 is 12 residues long. In DNA, the CDR3 is TGTGCCAGCATCGACAGCACCTATGGCTACACCTTC. This codes for CASIDSTYGYTF.

This clone has a single count. This rearrangement joins TRBV5-1 to TRBJ1-2; the D is unclear. V gave up 3 bases and J gave up 4 bases, with 10 bases separating them. The CDR3 is 13 amino acids. Germline V gene lookup returns CDR1 SGHRS and CDR2 YFSETQ. In DNA, the CDR3 is TGCGCCAGCAGCTCGAATGACTTCTATGGCTACACCTTC. This encodes CASSSNDFYGYTF.

The V and J genes are TRBV19 and TRBJ1-6; D is perhaps TRBD1 (5 bases). There are 14 residues in the CDR3. V was shortened by 5 bases and J by 7 bases, with 12 bases between the two germline ends. CDR1 LNHDA and CDR2 SQIVND come from the germline V gene (reference sequence). CDR3 sequence reads: CASSRQHRNSPLHF. The CDR3, as DNA: TGTGCCAGTAGTCGACAACACAGGAATTCACCCCTCCACTTT.

Here the CDR3 reads CASSPRDSNSPLHF. The CDR3 coding sequence is TGTGCCAGCAGCCCGCGGGACAGCAATTCACCCCTCCACTTT. V usage is TRBV5-4 and J usage is TRBJ1-6, with 7 bases matching TRBD1. Germline loops: CDR1 SGHNT, CDR2 YYREEE (reference sequence). The CDR3 totals 14 residues. The ends lost 4 bases at V and 7 bases at J; junction bases unmatched: 5. Together with reference TRBV5-4 and TRBJ1-6, the CDR3 gives the full variable domain: ETGVTQSPTHLIKTRGQQVTLRCSSQSGHNTVSWYQQALGQGPQFIFQYYREEENGRGNFPPRFSGLQFPNYSSELNVNALELDDSALYLCASSPRDSNSPLHFGNGTRLTVT.

The V gene is TRBV15, the J gene TRBJ1-1; D call uncertain. V was clipped by 4 bases and J by 3 bases, with 9 bases between them. The V gene's germline CDR1 is LNHNV and CDR2 YYDKDF (reference sequence). The CDR3 consists of 13 residues. The CDR3 coding sequence is TGTGCCACCAGCACTCTCAGCGACACTGAAGCTTTCTTT. Its translation is CATSTLSDTEAFF. The full variable domain, completed using reference TRBV15 and TRBJ1-1, is DAMVIQNPRYQVTQFGKPVTLSCSQTLNHNVMYWYQQKSSQAPKLLFHYYDKDFNNEADTPDNFQSRRPNTSFCFLDIRSPGLGDTAMYLCATSTLSDTEAFFGQGTRLTVV.

The rearrangement joins TRBV27 to TRBJ1-3, with D uncertain. Germline CDR1 reads MNHEY; CDR2 reads SMNVEV (reference sequence). The CDR3 totals 14 residues. V was cut by 4 bases and J by 0 bases, with 7 bases left in between. The CDR3 DNA reads TGTGCCAGCAGTTCGGGTTTCTCTGGAAACACCATATATTTT. It specifies CASSSGFSGNTIYF.

CDR3: CASSPLGTGRSTDTQYF. CDR3 nucleotide sequence: TGTGCCAGCAGTCCCCTTGGGACAGGGCGCAGCACAGATACGCAGTATTTT. This chain links TRBV27 with TRBJ2-3; TRBD1 aligns across 9 bases. Germline V lookup: CDR1 MNHEY, CDR2 SMNVEV (reference sequence). CDR3 length: 17 residues. V trimming: 5 bases; J trimming: 0 bases; junction bases outside the gene matches: 9.

The chain is built from TRBV30 and TRBJ2-1; D not certain. This CDR3 region has 13 residues. CDR1 is GTSNPN and CDR2 is SVGIG in the germline V gene (reference sequence). V shed 1 base and J shed 3 bases, with 7 bases lying between them. CDR3 in DNA: TGTGCCTGGAGTGAGCCATACTACAATGAGCAGTTCTTC. It encodes CAWSEPYYNEQFF.

Details on this clone: Other DNA sequences in the same sample also yield this CDR3. The chain links TRBV30 to TRBJ2-2; 11 bases fit TRBD2. V gave up 1 base and J gave up 0 bases; unmatched junction bases: 1. Germline lookup yields CDR1 GTSNPN and CDR2 SVGIG (reference sequence). CDR3 size: 16 residues. The CDR3 nucleotides read TGTGCCTGGAGTGGACTAGCGGGATCGAACACCGGGGAGCTGTTTTTT. Protein product: CAWSGLAGSNTGELFF. Full variable domain (remainder filled in from reference TRBV30 and TRBJ2-2): SQTIHQWPATLVQPVGSPLSLECTVEGTSNPNLYWYRQAAGRGLQLLFYSVGIGQISSEVPQNLSASRPQDRQFILSSKKLLLSDSGFYLCAWSGLAGSNTGELFFGEGSRLTVL.

The V and J genes are TRBV24-1 and TRBJ2-3; possibly TRBD1 for D (5 bases). Germline lookup yields CDR1 KGHDR and CDR2 SFDVKD. The CDR3 contains 13 residues. V was cut by 4 bases and J by 1 base, with 5 bases left in between. CDR3 bases: TGTGCCACCAGTGACAGGGGCACAGATACGCAGTATTTT. Protein: CATSDRGTDTQYF.

Here the CDR3 DNA reads TGTGCCAGCTCACCGGAAGGGGTCTATGGCTACACCTTC. This gives the protein CASSPEGVYGYTF. This chain connects TRBV18 to TRBJ1-2; a weak D match, TRBD1 (5 bases). The CDR3 is made up of 13 amino acids. V lost 3 bases and J 4 bases, leaving 9 bases between the germline ends. Looked up from germline, CDR1 is KGHSH and CDR2 is LQKENI.

The gene calls are TRBV3-1 (or the pseudogene TRBV3-2) and TRBJ1-2; 11 nucleotides agree with TRBD1. This CDR3 spans 17 amino acids. V was pared by 0 bases and J by 6 bases, with 9 bases of the junction left unmatched. Germline-derived CDR1 and CDR2 are LGHDT and YNNKEL (reference sequence). The CDR3 coding sequence is TGTGCCAGCAGCCAAGATAGCGGACAGGGGGCCAGGGATGGCTACACCTTC. Residues: CASSQDSGQGARDGYTF.

The chain combines TRBV6-7 with TRBJ1-6, with TRBD1 matching over 9 bases. TRBV6-7 is classed as an ORF, of uncertain function. This CDR3 contains 15 residues. With 5 bases clipped from V and 4 bases from J, the junction kept 3 bases outside the gene matches. CDR3 nucleotide sequence: TGTGCCAGCAGTCCGGGACAGGGATATAATTCACCCCTCCACTTT. Encoded protein: CASSPGQGYNSPLHF.

The CDR3 bases are TGTGCCAGCAGTTCGGGTACTGGAAACACCATATATTTT. Amino acids: CASSSGTGNTIYF. The chain joins TRBV28 to TRBJ1-3; D gene unclear. The V gene lost 4 bases and the J gene lost 2 bases, with 6 bases spanning the gap. CDR3 length: 13 amino acids. From germline, CDR1 is MDHEN and CDR2 SYDVKM.

This sequence joins TRBV27 and TRBJ1-5, with D unclear. The length of the CDR3 is 15 residues. The V gene lost 5 bases and the J gene lost 2 bases, with 13 bases spanning the gap. Germline CDR1 reads MNHEY; CDR2 reads SMNVEV (reference sequence). The CDR3 loop is CASSMRMARNQPQHF. The DNA for the CDR3 is TGTGCCAGCAGTATGCGGATGGCTCGCAATCAGCCCCAGCATTTT.

The chain recombines TRBV5-1 with TRBJ2-1, with D perhaps TRBD1 (6 bases). V gave up 4 bases and J gave up 1 base, with 6 bases separating them. Per germline, CDR1 SGHRS and CDR2 YFSETQ. The CDR3 loop spans 13 amino acids. The CDR3 region has the DNA TGCGCCAGCAGCGGACAGTCCTACAATGAGCAGTTCTTC. Translation: CASSGQSYNEQFF.

The chain uses TRBV18 and TRBJ1-5, with 9 bases fitting TRBD1. V shed 5 bases, J shed 6 bases, and the junction held 5 bases outside the gene matches. Germline V gene sequence: CDR1 KGHSH, CDR2 LQKENI. The CDR3 sequence is 14 residues long. The CDR3, as DNA: TGTGCCAGCTCAAAGGACAGGGGAAGTCAGCCCCAGCATTTT. This sequence encodes CASSKDRGSQPQHF.

This chain uses TRBV27 with TRBJ1-5; perhaps TRBD1 as D (5 bases). V lost 8 bases, J lost 6 bases, and 11 bases lay in between. Germline V lookup: CDR1 MNHEY, CDR2 SMNVEV (reference sequence). This CDR3 has 12 residues. This chain's CDR3 is CASQTGGQPQHF. CDR3 sequence (DNA): TGTGCCAGCCAAACGGGGGGTCAGCCCCAGCATTTT.

The V gene is TRBV7-9, the J gene TRBJ2-5, with TRBD2 as a possible D gene (6 bases). The V gene's germline CDR1 is SEHNR and CDR2 FQNEAQ (reference sequence). The CDR3 length is 14 residues. The V end lost 3 bases, the J end lost 5 bases, and 13 bases lay between the germline ends. CDR3 protein: CASSFSGLGETQYF. The CDR3 coding sequence is TGTGCCAGCAGCTTTTCGGGACTGGGGGAGACCCAGTACTTC.

The chain employs TRBV27 and TRBJ1-6, with D maybe TRBD1 (5 bases). V lost 5 bases and J 12 bases, leaving 14 bases between the germline ends. The CDR3 spans 13 residues. Germline CDR1 MNHEY, CDR2 SMNVEV (reference sequence). CDR3 DNA sequence: TGTGCCAGCAGTCGGAATGGGGGGGGACCCCTCCACTTT. Amino acid sequence: CASSRNGGGPLHF.

CDR3 coding DNA: TGTGCCAGCAGTGCCAGCGGGAACCCCCCCACCGGGGAGCTGTTTTTT. Its translation is CASSASGNPPTGELFF. This sequence joins TRBV28 and TRBJ2-2; TRBD2 aligns across 7 bases. After removal of 5 bases from V and 4 bases from J, the junction contained 10 bases not matched to a gene. Germline CDR1 is MDHEN and CDR2 is SYDVKM. The CDR3 length is 16 residues.

The chain joins TRBV5-1 to TRBJ2-5; 7 bases are a match to TRBD1. V shed 6 bases, J shed 5 bases, and the junction held 13 bases outside the gene matches. This CDR3 contains 15 residues. CDR1 and CDR2 (germline): SGHRS, YFSETQ. DNA of the CDR3: TGCGCCAGCAAAACAGGGGTCCCCCTCGGTGAGACCCAGTACTTC. Its protein is CASKTGVPLGETQYF. Filled out from reference TRBV5-1 and TRBJ2-5, the complete variable domain reads KAGVTQTPRYLIKTRGQQVTLSCSPISGHRSVSWYQQTPGQGLQFLFEYFSETQRNKGNFPGRFSGRQFSNSRSEMNVSTLELGDSALYLCASKTGVPLGETQYFGPGTRLLVL.

V usage is TRBV7-8 and J usage is TRBJ1-6; 9 positions match TRBD1. Germline CDR1 and CDR2: SGHVS and FQNEAQ. V shed 5 bases, J shed 1 base, and the junction held 3 bases outside the gene matches. CDR3 length: 16 amino acids. CDR3 sequence: CASSPTGGSYNSPLHF. The CDR3 DNA reads TGTGCCAGCAGCCCGACAGGGGGATCCTATAATTCACCCCTCCACTTT.